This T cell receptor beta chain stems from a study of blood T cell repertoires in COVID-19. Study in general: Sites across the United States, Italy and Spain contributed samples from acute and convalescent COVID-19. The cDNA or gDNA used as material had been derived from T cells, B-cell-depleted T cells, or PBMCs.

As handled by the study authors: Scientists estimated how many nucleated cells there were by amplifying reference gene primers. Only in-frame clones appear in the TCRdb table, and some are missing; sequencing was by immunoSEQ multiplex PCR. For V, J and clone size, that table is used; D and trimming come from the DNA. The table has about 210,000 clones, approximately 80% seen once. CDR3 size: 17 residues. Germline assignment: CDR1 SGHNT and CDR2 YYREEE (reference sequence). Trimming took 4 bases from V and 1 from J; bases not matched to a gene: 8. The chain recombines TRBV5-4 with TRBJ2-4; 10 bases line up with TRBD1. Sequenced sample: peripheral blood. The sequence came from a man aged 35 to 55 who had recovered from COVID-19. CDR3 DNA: TGTGCCAGCAGCCCGGGACAGGGGATTGCGGCCAAAAACATTCAGTACTTC. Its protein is CASSPGQGIAAKNIQYF. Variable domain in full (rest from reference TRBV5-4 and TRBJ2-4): ETGVTQSPTHLIKTRGQQVTLRCSSQSGHNTVSWYQQALGQGPQFIFQYYREEENGRGNFPPRFSGLQFPNYSSELNVNALELDDSALYLCASSPGQGIAAKNIQYFGAGTRLSVL.